This is a list of T cell receptor beta chains from one sample in a study of shared clonotypes between healthy human individuals. Measured with immunoSEQ multiplex PCR; TCRdb has only the in-frame clones, and not every one. The data contain millions of clones, roughly 94% of them seen just once; the ten biggest clones take up 0.85% to 1.2%. Sequencing was carried out using naive CD8+ T cells sorted from blood. These receptors originate from a man between 18 and 29 years old in good health. Both conserved end residues are part of each CDR3. Each record gives: J gene, clone size, V gene, D gene, CDR3 protein, CDR3 DNA. The D gene is left open where the match is weak. Only some rows state a clone size, as once, few, many or a class for expanded clones.

TRBJ2-1	.	TRBV6-1	.	CASTTGTWAYNEQFF	TGTGCCAGTACTACCGGGACTTGGGCCTACAATGAGCAGTTCTTC
TRBJ2-3	.	TRBV13	.	CASSSGTDTQYF	TGTGCCAGCAGTTCGGGCACAGATACGCAGTATTTT
TRBJ1-5	.	TRBV19	.	CASRGLGNQPQHF	TGTGCCAGTAGGGGCCTGGGCAATCAGCCCCAGCATTTT
TRBJ2-7	.	TRBV4-1	TRBD2	CASSQVPLAGTLEQYF	TGCGCCAGCAGCCAAGTGCCGCTAGCGGGGACTTTGGAGCAGTACTTC
TRBJ2-2	.	TRBV4-1	.	CASSQDDTMTGELFF	TGCGCCAGCAGCCAGGACGATACAATGACCGGGGAGCTGTTTTTT
TRBJ2-7	.	TRBV4-1	.	CASSQDNQYEQYF	TGCGCCAGCAGCCAAGACAACCAGTACGAGCAGTACTTC
TRBJ2-1	.	TRBV7-6	.	CASSLAGDTGAHYNEQFF	TGTGCCAGCAGCTTAGCTGGGGATACAGGAGCCCACTACAATGAGCAGTTCTTC
TRBJ2-7	.	TRBV6-5	.	CASSYSKDVLAYEQYF	TGTGCCAGCAGTTACTCTAAGGACGTTTTAGCCTACGAGCAGTACTTC
TRBJ2-2	.	TRBV5-4	TRBD1	CASSLTQGAHVVGELFF	TGTGCCAGCAGCTTGACCCAGGGGGCGCATGTGGTCGGGGAGCTGTTTTTT
TRBJ2-3	.	TRBV28	.	CASSLRGSDTQYF	TGTGCCAGCAGCCTCCGGGGTTCAGATACGCAGTATTTT
TRBJ2-7	.	TRBV5-1	.	CASSLTGRYEQYF	TGCGCCAGCAGCTTGACAGGGCGCTACGAGCAGTACTTC
TRBJ2-1	.	TRBV7-3	.	CASSTQGNSYNEQFF	TGTGCCAGCAGTACTCAGGGTAACTCCTACAATGAGCAGTTCTTC
TRBJ2-3	.	TRBV30	.	CAWSLTGGTDTQYF	TGTGCCTGGAGCCTCACTGGGGGCACAGATACGCAGTATTTT
TRBJ2-5	.	TRBV7-6	TRBD2	CASSFLAGGRPETQYF	TGTGCCAGCAGCTTTCTGGCGGGAGGGCGGCCAGAGACCCAGTACTTC
TRBJ2-2	.	TRBV10-1	.	CASSEAQGTFGTGELFF	TGCGCCAGCAGTGAGGCACAGGGAACTTTCGGTACCGGGGAGCTGTTTTTT
TRBJ2-7	.	TRBV6-5	TRBD2	CASSYSSGSEQYF	TGTGCCAGCAGTTACTCTAGCGGGAGCGAGCAGTACTTC
TRBJ1-4	few	TRBV10-3	.	CAISESDEKLFF	TGTGCCATCAGTGAGTCGGACGAAAAACTGTTTTTT
TRBJ1-1	.	TRBV5-6	TRBD1	CASSLFGDRDTEAFF	TGTGCCAGCAGCTTGTTCGGGGACAGGGACACTGAAGCTTTCTTT
TRBJ1-2	once	TRBV6-5	.	CASSYSGTDGYTF	TGTGCCAGCAGTTACTCTGGGACGGATGGCTACACCTTC
TRBJ1-6	few	TRBV28	TRBD1	CASSPPGQGPNSPLHF	TGTGCCAGCAGTCCGCCGGGACAGGGACCCAATTCACCCCTCCACTTT
TRBJ1-2	.	TRBV25-1	.	CASSVGGGYGYTF	TGTGCCAGCAGCGTCGGGGGAGGCTATGGCTACACCTTC
TRBJ2-3	few	TRBV25-1	TRBD2	CASGAGSPGVDTQYF	TGTGCCAGCGGAGCGGGGTCCCCCGGGGTAGATACGCAGTATTTT
TRBJ2-5	.	TRBV11-2	.	CASSLVAEGAQYF	TGTGCCAGCAGCTTAGTGGCGGAAGGGGCCCAGTACTTC
TRBJ2-7	.	TRBV5-6	TRBD2	CASSLAGGGYYEQYF	TGTGCCAGCAGCTTGGCTGGCGGGGGGTACTACGAGCAGTACTTC
TRBJ2-1	.	TRBV5-1	TRBD2	CASSGVSGAGGYNEQFF	TGCGCCAGCAGTGGGGTTTCCGGAGCGGGAGGTTACAATGAGCAGTTCTTC
TRBJ2-5	few	TRBV4-1	TRBD2	CASSQDLGLADIEQETQYF	TGCGCCAGCAGCCAAGATCTCGGTCTAGCGGACATCGAACAAGAGACCCAGTACTTC
TRBJ1-3	.	TRBV9	.	CASSLDGPPLYF	TGTGCCAGCAGCCTAGATGGCCCACCTTTATATTTT
TRBJ1-2	.	TRBV5-6	TRBD1	CASSWDRDVLRGYTF	TGTGCCAGCAGCTGGGACAGGGATGTCCTTAGGGGCTACACCTTC
TRBJ1-1	.	TRBV11-2	.	CASSIPGNTEAFF	TGTGCCAGCAGCATCCCCGGGAACACTGAAGCTTTCTTT
TRBJ1-1	once	TRBV6-6	TRBD1	CASNPAGGEAFF	TGTGCCAGCAATCCGGCAGGGGGCGAAGCTTTCTTT
TRBJ2-2	.	TRBV10-3	.	CAISDSSSYMELFF	TGTGCCATCAGTGACTCTTCGAGCTACATGGAGCTGTTTTTT
TRBJ2-7	.	TRBV5-6	.	CASSLTGTYEQYF	TGTGCCAGCAGCTTGACAGGGACGTACGAGCAGTACTTC
TRBJ2-7	.	TRBV7-9	TRBD1	CASSLTPGQEFSYEQYF	TGTGCCAGCAGCTTAACCCCGGGACAGGAGTTCTCCTACGAGCAGTACTTC
TRBJ1-4	.	TRBV11-2	TRBD1	CASSLAPQGNEKLFF	TGTGCCAGCAGCTTAGCTCCACAGGGGAATGAAAAACTGTTTTTT
TRBJ1-4	.	TRBV6-4	.	CASSDSWCVVRRKEKLFF	TGTGCCAGCAGTGACTCTTGGTGTGTGGTTCGGAGGAAGGAAAAACTGTTTTTT
TRBJ1-5	.	TRBV28	.	CASIPAGTLSNQPQHF	TGTGCCAGCATCCCGGCGGGGACTCTAAGCAATCAGCCCCAGCATTTT
TRBJ1-2	.	TRBV27	.	CASSWDGPQGGNYGYTF	TGTGCCAGCAGCTGGGACGGTCCGCAGGGAGGGAACTATGGCTACACCTTC
TRBJ1-1	.	TRBV28	.	CASTLGWWNTEAFF	TGTGCCAGCACCTTGGGCTGGTGGAACACTGAAGCTTTCTTT
TRBJ2-7	.	TRBV7-8	TRBD1	CASSLDRGQAYEQYF	TGTGCCAGCAGCTTAGATCGGGGACAGGCCTACGAGCAGTACTTC
TRBJ2-1	.	TRBV15	TRBD1	CATSSDDRDSYNEQFF	TGTGCCACCAGCAGCGATGACAGGGACTCCTACAATGAGCAGTTCTTC
TRBJ1-1	.	TRBV27	.	CASSLRQGGTEAFF	TGTGCCAGCAGTTTAAGGCAGGGTGGCACTGAAGCTTTCTTT
TRBJ1-6	once	TRBV5-4	TRBD1	CASSSGTGGNSPLHF	TGTGCCAGCAGCTCCGGGACAGGGGGAAATTCACCCCTCCACTTT
TRBJ1-6	.	TRBV28	.	CASSLYRDAGSPLHF	TGTGCCAGCAGTTTATATCGGGATGCTGGTTCACCCCTCCACTTT
TRBJ2-1	.	TRBV9	.	CASSVPLGGSYNEQFF	TGTGCCAGCAGCGTTCCCCTCGGGGGATCCTACAATGAGCAGTTCTTC
TRBJ1-6	.	TRBV7-2	.	CASSPGGGSYSPLHF	TGTGCCAGCAGCCCGGGGGGGGGCTCCTATTCACCCCTCCACTTT
TRBJ2-1	.	TRBV7-9	.	CASSPLPGEQFF	TGTGCCAGCAGCCCCCTTCCCGGTGAGCAGTTCTTC
TRBJ2-1	.	TRBV27	TRBD2	CASSSGTSGFEQFF	TGTGCCAGCAGTAGCGGGACTAGCGGGTTTGAGCAGTTCTTC
TRBJ2-5	.	TRBV5-1	.	CASSLIWGDETQYF	TGCGCCAGCAGCTTGATATGGGGTGATGAGACCCAGTACTTC
TRBJ2-1	.	TRBV6-5	.	CASSYPGNEQFF	TGTGCCAGCAGTTACCCAGGCAATGAGCAGTTCTTC
TRBJ2-7	.	TRBV4-2	.	CASSQARGEQYF	TGTGCCAGCAGCCAAGCACGGGGCGAGCAGTACTTC
TRBJ2-7	.	TRBV19	.	CASSIGVWGEQYF	TGTGCCAGTAGTATAGGGGTTTGGGGCGAGCAGTACTTC
TRBJ2-7	.	TRBV6-5	.	CASSYSKRGEQYF	TGTGCCAGCAGTTACTCGAAGAGGGGGGAGCAGTACTTC
TRBJ2-1	.	TRBV4-2	.	CASSQSPDNEQFF	TGTGCCAGCAGCCAAAGCCCTGACAATGAGCAGTTCTTC
TRBJ1-2	.	TRBV5-1	.	CASSLEQVGGYGYTF	TGCGCCAGCAGCTTGGAACAGGTCGGTGGCTATGGCTACACCTTC
TRBJ2-7	.	TRBV27	.	CASSRDGTSYEQYF	TGTGCCAGCAGTCGGGACGGCACCTCCTACGAGCAGTACTTC
TRBJ2-2	.	TRBV6-5	TRBD2	CASSHTGGSGELFF	TGTGCCAGCAGCCACACGGGAGGTTCCGGGGAGCTGTTTTTT
TRBJ2-7	.	TRBV27	.	CASSHRDAYEQYF	TGTGCCAGCTCTCACAGGGACGCCTACGAGCAGTACTTC
TRBJ1-2	once	TRBV2	.	CASSETAIYGYTF	TGTGCCAGCAGTGAGACGGCTATATATGGCTACACCTTC
TRBJ2-2	.	TRBV2	.	CASSEEEGRGSNTGELFF	TGTGCCAGCAGTGAAGAAGAGGGAAGGGGCTCGAACACCGGGGAGCTGTTTTTT
TRBJ2-5	.	TRBV11-2	.	CASSTTTGREETQYF	TGTGCCAGCAGCACAACTACAGGCAGAGAAGAGACCCAGTACTTC